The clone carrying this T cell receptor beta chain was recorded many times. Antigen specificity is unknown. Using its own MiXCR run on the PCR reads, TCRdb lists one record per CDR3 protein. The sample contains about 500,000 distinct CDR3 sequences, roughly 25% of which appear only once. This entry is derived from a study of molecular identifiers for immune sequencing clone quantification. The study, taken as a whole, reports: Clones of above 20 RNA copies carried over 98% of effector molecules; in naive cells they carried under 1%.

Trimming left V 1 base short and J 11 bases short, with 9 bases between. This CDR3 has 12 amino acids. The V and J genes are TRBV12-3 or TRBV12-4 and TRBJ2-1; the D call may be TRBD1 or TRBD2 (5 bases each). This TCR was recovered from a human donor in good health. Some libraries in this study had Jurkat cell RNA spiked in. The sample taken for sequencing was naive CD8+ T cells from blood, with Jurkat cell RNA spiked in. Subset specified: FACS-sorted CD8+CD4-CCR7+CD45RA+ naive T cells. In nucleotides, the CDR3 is TGTGCCAGCAGTTTAGGAGGGGTGAAGCAGTTCTTC. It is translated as CASSLGGVKQFF.